The present T cell receptor beta chain was sequenced within a study of blood T cell repertoires in COVID-19 (dated by TCRdb to about 2020). Context from the whole study: The collaborator samples originated in the United States, Italy and Spain and spanned the acute and convalescent phases of COVID-19. Deeply sampled blood TCRbeta repertoires from subjects exposed to, actively infected with, or recovered from COVID-19 were included in the dataset. Samples were obtained from the ongoing ImmuneRACE study (first 160 participants) and from some 1,300 subjects provided by 6 global collaborators. Where HLA class I and class II types were available, the types were taken from metadata supplied by the sample provider, not from assay-based typing. The repertoires were made available in a free public database intended to serve as a resource for research on the immune response to SARS-CoV-2. The material from the prospective study consisted of cDNA or gDNA derived from T cells, B-cell-depleted T cells, or PBMCs. A de-identified subject ID, COVID-19 status, age in years and sex were almost always included in the sample metadata.

Another Seattle source contributed samples from volunteer blood donors who had recovered from COVID-19. The collaborating institutions used their own protocols to collect whole blood in K2EDTA tubes. For TCRbeta analysis, collaborators shipped samples in one of three forms: frozen whole blood, isolated PBMCs, or DNA extracted from either of those sample types. From a lookup of the germline V gene (reference sequence), CDR1 and CDR2 are GTSNPN and SVGIG. The CDR3 runs 12 residues from the cysteine to the phenylalanine. The CDR3 DNA has 36 bases and is translated from base 1. Trimming takes 5 bases off V and 7 bases off J; junction bases not matched to a gene: 4. TCRbeta CDR3 regions were amplified from genomic DNA using the immunoSEQ Assay, a bias-controlled multiplex PCR. Turning to the authors' computational methods: The number of nucleated cells in each sample was estimated from the amplification of reference gene primers within the assay. To quantify the absolute abundance of each unique TCRbeta CDR3 rearrangement, sequence reads were collapsed and filtered. For each sample, productive Simpson clonality was calculated as the square root of Simpson's diversity index over productive rearrangements. The table was pulled from immuneACCESS by TCRdb, which kept in-frame rearrangements only. Such tables lose some clones; where checked, under half of the loss comes from unresolved V genes, and the rest has no known cause. That table is the source of V, J and clone size, and D and trimming were worked out from the DNA. For this sample there are 200,000 to 300,000 clones; around 90% appear just once. The ten top clones hold 3.5% to 4.5% of the sample.

Study-level results and caveats: The amount of clinical and demographic metadata varied by source and participant and was provided uncurated.

Ten or more counts support this clone. Its specific antigen is unknown. Per-nucleotide qualities are absent, and no much larger clonotype sits a single base away. This clonotype originated in a man aged 60 to 69 who had recovered from COVID-19. Sequenced sample: peripheral blood. This chain joins TRBV30 to TRBJ1-5, with 8 central nucleotides matching TRBD1. The CDR3 region reads CAWDRGEQPQHF. At the DNA level, the sequence is TGTGCCTGGGACAGGGGTGAGCAGCCCCAGCATTTT.